This T cell receptor (beta chain) was profiled in a study of blood T cell repertoires in COVID-19. Study overall: T cells, B-cell-depleted T cells, or PBMCs provided the cDNA or gDNA that served as material.

Trimming shortened V by 4 bases and J by 2 bases, and 18 bases separated the two germline ends. This CDR3 spans 17 amino acids. Germline CDR1 and CDR2: KGHSH and LQKENI. Original methodology: How many nucleated cells were present was estimated from reference gene primer amplification. Some clones are missing from TCRdb's copy, which holds only in-frame ones; the method was immunoSEQ multiplex PCR. V and J calls and clone size come straight from that table; D and trimming were deduced from the DNA. The data show over 90,000 clones, approximately 84% seen once. The TCR sequence derives from a man aged 40-49 years with active or convalescent COVID-19. The source material was peripheral blood. The J gene is TRBJ1-3, the V gene TRBV18; no clear D gene. The CDR3 is CASSQKPPTETGNTIYF. As DNA, the CDR3 is TGTGCCAGCTCACAAAAACCCCCCACAGAGACTGGAAACACCATATATTTT. Based on the CDR3 plus reference TRBV18 and TRBJ1-3, the full variable domain is NAGVMQNPRHLVRRRGQEARLRCSPMKGHSHVYWYRQLPEEGLKFMVYLQKENIIDESGMPKERFSAEFPKEGPSILRIQQVVRGDSAAYFCASSQKPPTETGNTIYFGEGSWLTVV.